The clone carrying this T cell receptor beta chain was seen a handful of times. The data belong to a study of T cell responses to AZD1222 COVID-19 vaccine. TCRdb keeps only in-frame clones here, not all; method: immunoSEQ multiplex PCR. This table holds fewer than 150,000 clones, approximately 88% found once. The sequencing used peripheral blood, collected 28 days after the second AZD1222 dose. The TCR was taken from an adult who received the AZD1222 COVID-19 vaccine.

CDR3 region: CASSPRTGGDEQYF. DNA for the CDR3: TGTGCCAGCAGCCCCCGGACGGGAGGCGACGAGCAGTACTTC. This chain links TRBV11-1 with TRBJ2-7; TRBD2 matches at 7 bases. There are 14 residues in the CDR3. Unmatched junction bases numbered 9, after V lost 5 bases and J lost 5 bases. From germline, CDR1 is SGHAT and CDR2 FQDESV (reference sequence).